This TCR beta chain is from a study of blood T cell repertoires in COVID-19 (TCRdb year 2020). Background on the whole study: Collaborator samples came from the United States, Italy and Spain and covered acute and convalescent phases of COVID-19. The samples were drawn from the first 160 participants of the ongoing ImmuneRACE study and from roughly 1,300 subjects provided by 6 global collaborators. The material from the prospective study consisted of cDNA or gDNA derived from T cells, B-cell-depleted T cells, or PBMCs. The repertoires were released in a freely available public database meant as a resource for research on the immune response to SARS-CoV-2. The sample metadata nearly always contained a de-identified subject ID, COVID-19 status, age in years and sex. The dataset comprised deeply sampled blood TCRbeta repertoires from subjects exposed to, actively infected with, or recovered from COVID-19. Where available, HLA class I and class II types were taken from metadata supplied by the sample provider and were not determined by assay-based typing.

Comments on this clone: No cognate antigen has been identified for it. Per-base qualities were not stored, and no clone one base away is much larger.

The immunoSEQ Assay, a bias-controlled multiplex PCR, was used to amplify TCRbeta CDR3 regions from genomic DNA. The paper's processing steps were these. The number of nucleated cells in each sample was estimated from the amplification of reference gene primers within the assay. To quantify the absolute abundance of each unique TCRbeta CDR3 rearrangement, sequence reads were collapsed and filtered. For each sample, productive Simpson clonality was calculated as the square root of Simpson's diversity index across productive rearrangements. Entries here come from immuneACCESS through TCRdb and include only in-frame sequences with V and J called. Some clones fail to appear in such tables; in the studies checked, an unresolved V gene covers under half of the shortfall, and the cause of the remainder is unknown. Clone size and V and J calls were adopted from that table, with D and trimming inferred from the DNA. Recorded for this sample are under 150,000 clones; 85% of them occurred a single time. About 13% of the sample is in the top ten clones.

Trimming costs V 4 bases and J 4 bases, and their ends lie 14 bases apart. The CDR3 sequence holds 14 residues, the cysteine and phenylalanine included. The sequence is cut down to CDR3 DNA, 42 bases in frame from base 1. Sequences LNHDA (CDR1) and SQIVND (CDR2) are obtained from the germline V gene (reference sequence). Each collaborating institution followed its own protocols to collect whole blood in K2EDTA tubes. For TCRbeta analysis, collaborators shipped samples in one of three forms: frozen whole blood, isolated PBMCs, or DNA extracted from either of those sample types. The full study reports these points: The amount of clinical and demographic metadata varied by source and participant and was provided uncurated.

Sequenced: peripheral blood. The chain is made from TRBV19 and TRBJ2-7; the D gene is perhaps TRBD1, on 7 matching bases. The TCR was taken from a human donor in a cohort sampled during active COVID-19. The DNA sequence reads TGTGCCAGTAGTAGACTAGGGACAGCTTACGAGCAGTACTTC. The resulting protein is CASSRLGTAYEQYF.